Listed here are 23 T cell receptor beta chains from one sample, sequenced in a study of T cell repertoires in cytomegalovirus infection. MiXCR, run by TCRdb on the reads, gives a single entry per CDR3 protein. The table includes a few hundred thousand distinct CDR3 sequences, about 44% detected once. No antigen has been identified for these receptors. Here the sequenced sample was cultured PBMCs, taken from culture after CMV antigen stimulation. The receptors shown here come from a human donor in good health (CMV status not recorded). Some clones in this sample may be carry-over from other donors' samples.

V usage is TRBV7-6 and J usage is TRBJ2-1; the D gene is possibly TRBD2 (5 bases). V was trimmed by 5 bases and J by 3 bases, leaving 8 bases between them. Germline CDR1 SGHVS, CDR2 FNYEAQ. The CDR3 runs to 13 residues. The CDR3 reads CASSQDYYNEQFF. The DNA for the CDR3 is TGTGCCAGCAGCCAAGACTACTACAATGAGCAGTTCTTC.

The sample holds a few counts of this clonotype. The V gene is TRBV7-2, the J gene TRBJ2-1; 10 positions agree with TRBD1. Unmatched junction bases numbered 3, after V lost 5 bases and J lost 5 bases. Per germline, CDR1 SGHTA and CDR2 FQGNSA. This CDR3 spans 14 amino acids. CDR3 nucleotide sequence: TGTGCCAGCAGCAGACAGGGGGCGGACAATGAGCAGTTCTTC. Residues: CASSRQGADNEQFF. The full variable domain, with the rest looked up from reference TRBV7-2 and TRBJ2-1, is GAGVSQSPSNKVTEKGKDVELRCDPISGHTALYWYRQSLGQGLEFLIYFQGNSAPDKSGLPSDRFSAERTGGSVSTLTIQRTQQEDSAVYLCASSRQGADNEQFFGPGTRLTVL.

The V gene is TRBV6-5, the J gene TRBJ2-2; 7 bases line up with TRBD1. Unmatched junction bases numbered 1, after V lost 2 bases and J lost 1 base. The CDR3 is 15 amino acids. In germline, CDR1 is MNHEY, CDR2 SVGAGI. CDR3 in DNA: TGTGCCAGCAGTTACAGGGGGCAGAACACCGGGGAGCTGTTTTTT. Translated: CASSYRGQNTGELFF.

The chain uses TRBV3-1 and TRBJ2-7; D ambiguous. The germline V and J ends were trimmed by 0 bases and 1 base, with 10 bases remaining between them. This CDR3 has 15 residues. Per the germline V gene, CDR1 is LGHDT and CDR2 is YNNKEL (reference sequence). CDR3 sequence (DNA): TGTGCCAGCAGCCAAGAGCCGACGGTGTCCTACGAGCAGTACTTC. This sequence encodes CASSQEPTVSYEQYF.

Only a few counts were recorded for this clonotype. The V gene is TRBV7-6, the J gene TRBJ2-3, with TRBD2 matching over 7 bases. V lost 1 base and J lost 4; bases outside the gene matches: 2. Germline CDR1 SGHVS, CDR2 FNYEAQ. The length of the CDR3 is 14 residues. In nucleotides, the CDR3 is TGTGCCAGCAGCTTAGTAGGGAGGGCAGATACGCAGTATTTT. Residues: CASSLVGRADTQYF.

This clonotype was observed once. J is TRBJ1-6 and V is TRBV20-1; 10 nucleotides match TRBD1. CDR3 size: 15 residues. The germline gives CDR1 DFQATT, CDR2 SNEGSKA (reference sequence). V lost 3 bases, J lost 6 bases, and 5 bases stayed unmatched. The CDR3 region has the DNA TGCAGTGCTAGCCCCCGGGACAGGGGTAATTCACCCCTCCACTTT. Its protein product is CSASPRDRGNSPLHF.

The chain joins TRBV7-2 to TRBJ2-7; the D is unclear. The germline V gene encodes CDR1 SGHTA and CDR2 FQGNSA. V lost 5 bases to trimming and J lost 3 bases, with 5 bases between them. This CDR3 spans 11 amino acids. The CDR3 DNA follows: TGTGCCAGCAGCACCGACTACGAGCAGTACTTC. Amino acid sequence: CASSTDYEQYF.

J is TRBJ2-4 and V is TRBV6-2 or TRBV6-3; 8 positions match TRBD2. Germline CDR1 reads MNHEY; CDR2 reads SVGEGT. The CDR3 extends over 16 amino acids. V shed 5 bases and J 3 bases; nucleotides not matched to a gene: 9. The CDR3 coding sequence is TGTGCCAGCAGTCGGATTCCCACTAGCGGCAAAAACATTCAGTACTTC. Amino acids: CASSRIPTSGKNIQYF.

The chain links TRBV29-1 to TRBJ1-2; D not resolved. Germline V gene data show CDR1 as SQVTM and CDR2 as ANQGSEA. The CDR3 is 14 amino acids. V shed 0 bases and J shed 6 bases, with 14 bases lying between them. The CDR3 DNA reads as TGCAGCGTTGAAGACTCCCATTTCTATAATGGCTACACCTTC. Protein: CSVEDSHFYNGYTF.

The rearrangement links TRBV28 to TRBJ1-5, with D unresolved. The CDR3 extends over 15 amino acids. V was pared by 5 bases and J by 4 bases, with 15 bases between. CDR1 and CDR2 from the germline V gene are MDHEN and SYDVKM. The CDR3 region has the DNA TGTGCCAGCAGTCCCCCTCGGGTTGGGAATCAGCCCCAGCATTTT. This sequence encodes CASSPPRVGNQPQHF.

The chain is built from TRBV11-2 and TRBJ2-1; D is perhaps TRBD2 (6 bases). The CDR3 has 16 amino acids. The V gene's germline CDR1 is SGHAT and CDR2 FQNNGV. Trimming removed 1 base from V and 5 bases from J, with 15 bases in between. DNA for the CDR3: TGTGCCAGCAGCTTAGTATTGCGGGAAGGGAACAATGAGCAGTTCTTC. As protein: CASSLVLREGNNEQFF. Full variable domain (remainder filled in from reference TRBV11-2 and TRBJ2-1): EAGVAQSPRYKIIEKRQSVAFWCNPISGHATLYWYQQILGQGPKLLIQFQNNGVVDDSQLPKDRFSAERLKGVDSTLKIQPAKLEDSAVYLCASSLVLREGNNEQFFGPGTRLTVL.

This chain uses TRBV20-1 with TRBJ2-3, with 8 bases fitting TRBD2. The CDR3 has 15 amino acids. Germline-derived CDR1 and CDR2 are DFQATT and SNEGSKA (reference sequence). After removal of 0 bases from V and 8 bases from J, the junction contained 10 bases not matched to a gene. The CDR3, as DNA: TGCAGTGCTAGAGATCGGCGAAGCGGGAGTGGTACGCAGTATTTT. Translating it yields CSARDRRSGSGTQYF.

Only one count was recorded for this clonotype. The chain recombines TRBV11-2 with TRBJ2-3, with no clear D. This CDR3 comprises 14 residues. Germline-derived CDR1 and CDR2 are SGHAT and FQNNGV. Trimming removed 5 bases from V and 2 bases from J, with 11 bases in between. The CDR3 loop is CASSEDAYTDTQYF. DNA of the CDR3: TGTGCCAGCAGCGAGGACGCCTACACAGATACGCAGTATTTT.

This clonotype was seen a handful of times. This chain connects TRBV7-6 to TRBJ1-1, with unresolved D. Trimming cost V 5 bases and J 0 bases, with 13 bases left between them. This CDR3 has 15 residues. The germline V gene has CDR1 SGHVS and CDR2 FNYEAQ. In DNA, the CDR3 is TGTGCCAGCAGCCCCGGGGTGAAAATGAACACTGAAGCTTTCTTT. It translates to CASSPGVKMNTEAFF.

The chain couples TRBV7-8 to TRBJ2-1; D is unclear. Germline CDR1 SGHVS, CDR2 FQNEAQ. The CDR3 sequence is 18 residues long. Trimming pared 1 base from V and 1 base from J, leaving 17 bases between. CDR3 region: CASSLVRRLTDSYNEQFF. CDR3 sequence (DNA): TGTGCCAGCAGCTTAGTCCGCCGGTTAACGGATTCCTACAATGAGCAGTTCTTC.

The CDR3 region is CASSFTAGEGGDTQYF. The CDR3 bases are TGTGCCAGCAGTTTTACTGCGGGAGAGGGGGGAGATACGCAGTATTTT. The chain is built from TRBV12-3 or TRBV12-4 and TRBJ2-3; D possibly corresponds to TRBD2 (7 bases). With 3 bases removed from V and 5 bases from J, the gap between germline ends came to 18 bases. The CDR3 extends over 16 amino acids.

There are a few counts of this clonotype. J is TRBJ2-5 and V is TRBV12-3 or TRBV12-4; 8 bases align to TRBD1. With V trimmed by 7 bases and J by 7 bases, 11 bases remained unmatched. This CDR3 is built from 14 residues. CDR3 in amino acids: CASTKDRARGTQYF. The CDR3 nucleotides read TGTGCCAGCACCAAGGACAGGGCGCGAGGGACCCAGTACTTC.

This clonotype came up once. The chain couples TRBV3-1 to TRBJ1-1; the D gene is possibly TRBD1 (5 bases). The CDR3 extends over 16 amino acids. CDR1 and CDR2 (germline): LGHDT, YNNKEL (reference sequence). V was shortened by 2 bases and J by 6 bases, with 19 bases between the two germline ends. In DNA, the CDR3 is TGTGCCAGCAGCCAACCCGGACGGGGGAAGTATGCTGAAGCTTTCTTT. This gives the protein CASSQPGRGKYAEAFF.

This clonotype has just a few counts. V is TRBV6-6 and J is TRBJ1-1; D is unclear. Per the germline V gene, CDR1 is MNHNY and CDR2 is SVGAGI (reference sequence). Trimming pared 0 bases from V and 1 base from J, leaving 6 bases between. The CDR3 covers 14 residues. The DNA for the CDR3 is TGTGCCAGCAGTTACTCTGGGAGGAACACTGAAGCTTTCTTT. This codes for CASSYSGRNTEAFF.

This clonotype occurred a few times. This chain joins TRBV7-6 and TRBJ2-1; no clear D. The CDR3 consists of 13 residues. CDR1 is SGHVS and CDR2 is FNYEAQ in the germline V gene. The V end lost 2 bases, the J end lost 5 bases, and 7 bases lay between the germline ends. CDR3 coding DNA: TGTGCCAGCAGCTTAAGGATCAACAATGAGCAGTTCTTC. Encoded protein: CASSLRINNEQFF.

J is TRBJ1-4 and V is TRBV6-5; 9 bases line up with TRBD1. The germline gives CDR1 MNHEY, CDR2 SVGAGI. V lost 6 bases and J lost 4; bases outside the gene matches: 9. There are 16 residues in the CDR3. CDR3: CASRQQGAQINEKLFF. Written as DNA, the CDR3 is TGTGCCAGCAGACAACAGGGGGCGCAGATTAATGAAAAACTGTTTTTT.

This clonotype was seen a handful of times. The chain is built from TRBV7-6 and TRBJ1-5; TRBD1 might be the D (5 bases). Trimming pared 5 bases from V and 0 bases from J, leaving 11 bases between. This CDR3 is 15 amino acids long. Germline V CDR1 and CDR2: SGHVS, FNYEAQ. CDR3 region: CASSPGGDSNQPQHF. The CDR3 DNA sequence: TGTGCCAGCAGCCCGGGGGGGGATAGCAATCAGCCCCAGCATTTT. The full variable domain, with the rest looked up from reference TRBV7-6 and TRBJ1-5, is GAGVSQSPRYKVTKRGQDVALRCDPISGHVSLYWYRQALGQGPEFLTYFNYEAQQDKSGLPNDRFSAERPEGSISTLTIQRTEQRDSAMYRCASSPGGDSNQPQHFGDGTRLSIL.

This clonotype was detected only a few times. This rearrangement joins TRBV20-1 to TRBJ2-3; D perhaps matches TRBD1 (5 bases). The germline CDR1 and CDR2 sequences are DFQATT and SNEGSKA (reference sequence). This CDR3 comprises 13 residues. With 5 bases removed from V and 6 bases from J, the gap between germline ends came to 15 bases. DNA for the CDR3: TGCAGTGCTCCAACAGGATCAGGGGATACGCAGTATTTT. It is translated as CSAPTGSGDTQYF.